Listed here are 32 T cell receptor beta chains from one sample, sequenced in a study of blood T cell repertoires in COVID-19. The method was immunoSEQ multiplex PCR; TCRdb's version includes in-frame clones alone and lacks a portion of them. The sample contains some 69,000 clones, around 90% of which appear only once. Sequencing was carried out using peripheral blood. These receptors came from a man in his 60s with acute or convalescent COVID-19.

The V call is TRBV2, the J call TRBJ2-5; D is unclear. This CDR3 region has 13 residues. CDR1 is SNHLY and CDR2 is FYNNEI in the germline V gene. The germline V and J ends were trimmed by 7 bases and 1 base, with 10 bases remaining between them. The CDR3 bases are TGTGCCAGCAAGTTTGGAGTCCAAGAGACCCAGTACTTC. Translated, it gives CASKFGVQETQYF.

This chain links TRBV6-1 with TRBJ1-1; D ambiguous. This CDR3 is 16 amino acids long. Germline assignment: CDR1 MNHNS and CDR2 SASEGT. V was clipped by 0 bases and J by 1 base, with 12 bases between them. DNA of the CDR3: TGTGCCAGCAGTGAAGCTGGTGGCAGGCCGAACACTGAAGCTTTCTTT. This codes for CASSEAGGRPNTEAFF.

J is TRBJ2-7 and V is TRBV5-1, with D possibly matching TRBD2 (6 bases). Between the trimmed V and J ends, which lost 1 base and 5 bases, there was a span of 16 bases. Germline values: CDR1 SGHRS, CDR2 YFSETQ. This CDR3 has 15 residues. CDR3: CASSLTGGMLDEQYF. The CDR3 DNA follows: TGCGCCAGCAGCTTGACCGGGGGTATGTTGGACGAGCAGTACTTC.

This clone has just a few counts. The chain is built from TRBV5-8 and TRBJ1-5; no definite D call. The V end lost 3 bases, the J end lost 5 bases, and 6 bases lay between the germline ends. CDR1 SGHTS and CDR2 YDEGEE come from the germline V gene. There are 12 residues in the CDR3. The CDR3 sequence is CASSSTHQPQHF. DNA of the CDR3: TGTGCCAGCAGCTCGACTCATCAGCCCCAGCATTTT.

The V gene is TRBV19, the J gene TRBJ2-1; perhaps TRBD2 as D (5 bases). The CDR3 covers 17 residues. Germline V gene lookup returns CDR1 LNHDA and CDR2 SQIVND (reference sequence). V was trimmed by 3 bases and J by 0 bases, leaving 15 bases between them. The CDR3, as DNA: TGTGCCAGTAGTATTTTGAGGGCCCAATCCTCCTACAATGAGCAGTTCTTC. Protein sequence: CASSILRAQSSYNEQFF.

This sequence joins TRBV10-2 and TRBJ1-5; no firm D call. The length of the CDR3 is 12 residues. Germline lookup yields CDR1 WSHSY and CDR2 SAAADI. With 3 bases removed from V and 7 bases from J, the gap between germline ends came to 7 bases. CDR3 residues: CASSDPPQPQHF. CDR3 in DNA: TGCGCCAGCAGTGACCCTCCCCAGCCCCAGCATTTT.

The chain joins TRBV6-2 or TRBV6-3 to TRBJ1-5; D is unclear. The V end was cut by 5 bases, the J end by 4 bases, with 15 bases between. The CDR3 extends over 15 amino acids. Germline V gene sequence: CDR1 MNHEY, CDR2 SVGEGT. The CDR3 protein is CASSPWRAGNQPQHF. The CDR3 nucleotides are TGTGCCAGCAGTCCCTGGAGGGCGGGAAATCAGCCCCAGCATTTT.

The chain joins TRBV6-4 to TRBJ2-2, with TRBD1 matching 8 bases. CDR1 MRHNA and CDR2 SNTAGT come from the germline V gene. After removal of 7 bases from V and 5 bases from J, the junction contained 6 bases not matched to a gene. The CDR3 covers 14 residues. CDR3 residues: CASIGTGQTGELFF. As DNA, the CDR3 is TGTGCCAGCATTGGGACAGGACAGACCGGGGAGCTGTTTTTT.

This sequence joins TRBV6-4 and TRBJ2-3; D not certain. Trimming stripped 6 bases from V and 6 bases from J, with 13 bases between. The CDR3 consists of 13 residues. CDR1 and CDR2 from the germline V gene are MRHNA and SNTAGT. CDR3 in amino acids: CASSLNSADTQYF. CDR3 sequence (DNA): TGTGCCAGCAGCCTCAACTCAGCGGATACGCAGTATTTT.

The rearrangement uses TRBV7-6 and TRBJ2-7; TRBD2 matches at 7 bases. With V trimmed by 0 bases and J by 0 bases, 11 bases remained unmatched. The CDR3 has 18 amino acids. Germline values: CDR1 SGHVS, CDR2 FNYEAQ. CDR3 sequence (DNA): TGTGCCAGCAGCTTAGCCCCCCCCGGGGGGATTCCCTCCTACGAGCAGTACTTC. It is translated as CASSLAPPGGIPSYEQYF.

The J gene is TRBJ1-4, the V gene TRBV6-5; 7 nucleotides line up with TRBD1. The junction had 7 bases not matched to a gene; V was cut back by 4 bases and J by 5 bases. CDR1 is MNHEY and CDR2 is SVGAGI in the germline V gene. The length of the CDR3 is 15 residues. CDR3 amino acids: CASSSWGQLNEKLFF. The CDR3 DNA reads TGTGCCAGCAGTTCTTGGGGACAGCTGAATGAAAAACTGTTTTTT.

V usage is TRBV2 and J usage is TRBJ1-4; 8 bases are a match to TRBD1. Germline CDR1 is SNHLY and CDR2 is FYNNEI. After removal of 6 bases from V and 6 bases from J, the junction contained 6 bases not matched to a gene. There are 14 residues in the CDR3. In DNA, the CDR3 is TGTGCCAGCAGGGACAGGGAGAGGGATGAAAAACTGTTTTTT. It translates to CASRDRERDEKLFF. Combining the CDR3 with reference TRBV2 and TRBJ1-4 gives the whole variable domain EPEVTQTPSHQVTQMGQEVILRCVPISNHLYFYWYRQILGQKVEFLVSFYNNEISEKSEIFDDQFSVERPDGSNFTLKIRSTKLEDSAMYFCASRDRERDEKLFFGSGTQLSVL.

As DNA, the CDR3 is TGTGCCAGCGGACCTGTGGCAGGGGGCCACTATGGCTACACCTTC. Translated, it gives CASGPVAGGHYGYTF. This chain uses TRBV6-5 with TRBJ1-2, with 8 bases that match TRBD1. V shed 8 bases, J shed 3 bases, and the junction held 11 bases outside the gene matches. The germline gives CDR1 MNHEY, CDR2 SVGAGI. There are 15 residues in the CDR3.

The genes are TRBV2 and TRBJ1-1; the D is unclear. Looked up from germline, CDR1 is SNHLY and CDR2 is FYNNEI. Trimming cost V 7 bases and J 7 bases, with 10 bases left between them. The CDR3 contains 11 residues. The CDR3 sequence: CASKRAIEAFF. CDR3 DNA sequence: TGTGCCAGCAAGAGGGCTATTGAAGCTTTCTTT.

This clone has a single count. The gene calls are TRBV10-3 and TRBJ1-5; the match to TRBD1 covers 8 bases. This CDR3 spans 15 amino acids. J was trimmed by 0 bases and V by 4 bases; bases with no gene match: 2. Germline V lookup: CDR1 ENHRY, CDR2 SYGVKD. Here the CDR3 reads CAISVGQGSNQPQHF. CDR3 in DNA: TGTGCCATCAGTGTCGGACAGGGTAGCAATCAGCCCCAGCATTTT.

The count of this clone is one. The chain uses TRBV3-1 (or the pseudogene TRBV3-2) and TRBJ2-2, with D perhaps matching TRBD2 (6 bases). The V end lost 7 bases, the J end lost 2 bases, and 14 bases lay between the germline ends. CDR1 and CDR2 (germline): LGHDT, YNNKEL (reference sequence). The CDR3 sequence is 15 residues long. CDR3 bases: TGTGCCAGCACAACGGCTAGCGCTAACACCGGGGAGCTGTTTTTT. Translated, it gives CASTTASANTGELFF.

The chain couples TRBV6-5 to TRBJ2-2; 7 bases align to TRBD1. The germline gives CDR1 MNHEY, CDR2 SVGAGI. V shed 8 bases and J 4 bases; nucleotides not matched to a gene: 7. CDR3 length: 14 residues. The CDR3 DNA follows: TGTGCCAGCCAGGGACAGCCATTCACCGGGGAGCTGTTTTTT. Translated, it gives CASQGQPFTGELFF.

DNA of the CDR3: TGCGCCAGCAGCTCGGGACAGGGGGCTCTCTCTGGAAACACCATATATTTT. Translating gives CASSSGQGALSGNTIYF. V is TRBV5-1 and J is TRBJ1-3; 12 bases line up with TRBD1. Unmatched junction bases numbered 4, after V lost 3 bases and J lost 0 bases. The germline V gene encodes CDR1 SGHRS and CDR2 YFSETQ. This CDR3 region has 17 residues.

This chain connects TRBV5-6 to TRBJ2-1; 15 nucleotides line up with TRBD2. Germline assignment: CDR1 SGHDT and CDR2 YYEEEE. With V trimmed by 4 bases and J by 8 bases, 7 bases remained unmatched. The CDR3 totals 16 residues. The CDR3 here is CASSAWTSGGADEQFF. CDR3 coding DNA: TGTGCCAGCAGCGCCTGGACTAGCGGGGGGGCAGATGAGCAGTTCTTC.

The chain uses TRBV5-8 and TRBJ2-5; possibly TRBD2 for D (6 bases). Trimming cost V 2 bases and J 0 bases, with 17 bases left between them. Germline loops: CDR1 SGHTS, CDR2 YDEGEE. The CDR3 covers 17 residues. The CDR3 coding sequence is TGTGCCAGCAGCTTAGGAGAGCGGGCAGGGTACCAAGAGACCCAGTACTTC. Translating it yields CASSLGERAGYQETQYF.

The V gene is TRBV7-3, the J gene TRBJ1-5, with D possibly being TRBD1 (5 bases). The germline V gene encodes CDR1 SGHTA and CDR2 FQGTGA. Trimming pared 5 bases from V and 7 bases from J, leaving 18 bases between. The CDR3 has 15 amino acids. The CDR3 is CASSPWDSRDQPQHF. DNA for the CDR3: TGTGCCAGCAGCCCCTGGGACTCCCGGGACCAGCCCCAGCATTTT.

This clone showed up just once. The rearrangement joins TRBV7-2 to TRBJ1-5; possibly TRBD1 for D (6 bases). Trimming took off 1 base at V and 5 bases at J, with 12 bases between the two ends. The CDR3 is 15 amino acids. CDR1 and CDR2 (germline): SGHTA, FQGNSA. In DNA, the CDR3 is TGTGCCAGCAGCTTAGAAGGGGGAAGGGATCAGCCCCAGCATTTT. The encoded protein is CASSLEGGRDQPQHF.

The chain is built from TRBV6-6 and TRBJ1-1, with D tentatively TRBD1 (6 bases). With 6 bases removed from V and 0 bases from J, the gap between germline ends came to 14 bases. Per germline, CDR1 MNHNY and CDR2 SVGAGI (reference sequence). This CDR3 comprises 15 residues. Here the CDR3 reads CASSRRQDMNTEAFF. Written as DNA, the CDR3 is TGTGCCAGCAGCCGCCGACAGGACATGAACACTGAAGCTTTCTTT.

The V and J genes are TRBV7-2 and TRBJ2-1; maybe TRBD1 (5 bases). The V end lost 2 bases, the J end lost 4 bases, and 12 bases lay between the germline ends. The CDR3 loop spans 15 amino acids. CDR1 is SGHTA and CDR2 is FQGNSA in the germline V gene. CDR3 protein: CASSLRTQIYNEQFF. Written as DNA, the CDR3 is TGTGCCAGCAGCTTAAGGACACAGATTTACAATGAGCAGTTCTTC.

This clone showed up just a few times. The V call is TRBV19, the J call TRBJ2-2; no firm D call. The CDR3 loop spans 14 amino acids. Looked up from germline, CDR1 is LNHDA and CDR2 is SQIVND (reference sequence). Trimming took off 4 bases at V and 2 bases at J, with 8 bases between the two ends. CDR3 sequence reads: CASSTRGNTGELFF. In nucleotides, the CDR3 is TGTGCCAGTAGTACCCGCGGCAACACCGGGGAGCTGTTTTTT. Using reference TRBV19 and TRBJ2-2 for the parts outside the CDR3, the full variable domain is DGGITQSPKYLFRKEGQNVTLSCEQNLNHDAMYWYRQDPGQGLRLIYYSQIVNDFQKGDIAEGYSVSREKKESFPLTVTSAQKNPTAFYLCASSTRGNTGELFFGEGSRLTVL.

The CDR3 loop reads CASRKDRNEIETQYF. CDR3 bases: TGTGCCAGCAGAAAGGACAGGAACGAGATAGAGACCCAGTACTTC. The chain joins TRBV5-4 to TRBJ2-5, with 7 nucleotides matching TRBD1. This CDR3 contains 15 residues. Germline CDR1 SGHNT, CDR2 YYREEE (reference sequence). V lost 5 bases to trimming and J lost 4 bases; unmatched junction nucleotides: 11.

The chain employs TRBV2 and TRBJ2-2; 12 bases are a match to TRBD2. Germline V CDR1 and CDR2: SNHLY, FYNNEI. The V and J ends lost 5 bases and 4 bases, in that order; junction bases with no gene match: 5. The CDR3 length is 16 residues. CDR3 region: CASSPSGGASTGELFF. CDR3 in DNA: TGTGCCAGCAGTCCTAGCGGGGGGGCCTCCACCGGGGAGCTGTTTTTT.

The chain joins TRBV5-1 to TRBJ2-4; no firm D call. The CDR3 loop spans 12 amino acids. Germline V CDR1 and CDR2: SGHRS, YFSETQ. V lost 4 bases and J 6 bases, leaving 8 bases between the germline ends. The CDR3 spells CASSPPPNIQYF. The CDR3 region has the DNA TGCGCCAGCAGCCCTCCTCCAAACATTCAGTACTTC. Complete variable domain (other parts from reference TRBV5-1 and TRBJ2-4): KAGVTQTPRYLIKTRGQQVTLSCSPISGHRSVSWYQQTPGQGLQFLFEYFSETQRNKGNFPGRFSGRQFSNSRSEMNVSTLELGDSALYLCASSPPPNIQYFGAGTRLSVL.

The CDR3 sequence is CSVVRANTEAFF. The CDR3 DNA reads as TGCAGCGTAGTCAGGGCCAACACTGAAGCTTTCTTT. The J gene is TRBJ1-1, the V gene TRBV29-1; maybe TRBD1 (5 bases). The ends were cut back, 6 bases at V and 2 bases at J, with 10 bases in the middle. Looked up from germline, CDR1 is SQVTM and CDR2 is ANQGSEA. This CDR3 comprises 12 residues.

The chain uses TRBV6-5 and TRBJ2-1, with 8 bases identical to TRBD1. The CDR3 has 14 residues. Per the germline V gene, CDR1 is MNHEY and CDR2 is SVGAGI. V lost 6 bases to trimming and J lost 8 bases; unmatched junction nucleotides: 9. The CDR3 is CASSGQGLVDEQFF. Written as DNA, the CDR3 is TGTGCCAGCAGCGGACAGGGATTAGTCGATGAGCAGTTCTTC.

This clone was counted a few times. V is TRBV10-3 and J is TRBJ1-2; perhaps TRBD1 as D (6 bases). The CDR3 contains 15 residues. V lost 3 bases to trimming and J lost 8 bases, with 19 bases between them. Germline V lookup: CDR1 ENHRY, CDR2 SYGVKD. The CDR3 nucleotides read TGTGCCATCAGTGAACGGGCGACAGGCACGCGCGGCTACACCTTC. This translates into CAISERATGTRGYTF.

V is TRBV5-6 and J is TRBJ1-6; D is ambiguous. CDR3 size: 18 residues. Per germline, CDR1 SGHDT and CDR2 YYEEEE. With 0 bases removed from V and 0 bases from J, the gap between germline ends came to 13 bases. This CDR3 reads CASSLGAAGSSYNSPLHF. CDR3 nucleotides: TGTGCCAGCAGCTTGGGAGCGGCGGGGAGCTCCTATAATTCACCCCTCCACTTT.